This T cell receptor (beta chain) was profiled in a study of T cell responses to AZD1222 COVID-19 vaccine. Study outcomes and limitations: Every sample of the repertoires postdated the peak T cell response.

Data came from immunoSEQ multiplex PCR; TCRdb stores just in-frame clones and leaves some out. The profile shows about 88,000 clones, over 75% of them singletons. The V gene lost 0 bases and the J gene lost 7 bases, with 11 bases spanning the gap. The CDR3 consists of 14 residues. Germline V gene data show CDR1 as SGHNT and CDR2 as YYREEE (reference sequence). For this clone: Its antigen is not known.

This TCR came from an adult who received the AZD1222 COVID-19 vaccine. The chain uses TRBV5-4 and TRBJ2-1; a possible D gene is TRBD1 (5 bases). The sequencing here drew on peripheral blood, taken 28 days after the second AZD1222 dose. CDR3 protein: CASSLATGENEQFF. The CDR3 DNA reads as TGTGCCAGCAGCTTGGCAACAGGAGAGAATGAGCAGTTCTTC.